Included here is one T cell receptor beta chain sequence, with context. The target antigen is unknown. The data are from a study of CD8+CD57+ T cells in acquired aplastic anemia. This CDR3 has 15 amino acids. Germline CDR1 is LNHDA and CDR2 is SQIVND (reference sequence). V shed 4 bases and J 0 bases; nucleotides not matched to a gene: 5. Broader study findings: Twenty-nine was the count of CD8+ CDR3 sequences that patients shared with controls.

It was patients with CD8+CD57+ cell expansion by flow cytometry who were chosen for sequencing. Patient blood was sampled before any therapy had been received. TCR beta VDJ and CDR3 profiling used genomic DNA as template. TCRdb reanalysed the reads using MiXCR and keeps one entry per CDR3 protein. The sample has approximately 80,000 distinct CDR3 sequences, just over 70% seen once. The V call is TRBV19, the J call TRBJ2-5; the match to TRBD1 covers 7 bases. The TCR was taken from a human donor with aplastic anemia. The sample was sorted CD4+, CD8+, or CD8+CD57+ T cells (not recorded which) from PBMCs. CDR3 region: CASSNPTGNQETQYF. The CDR3 nucleotides read TGTGCCAGTAGTAACCCGACAGGGAACCAAGAGACCCAGTACTTC.